Listed here are 18 T cell receptor beta chains from one sample, sequenced in a study of blood T cell repertoires in COVID-19. The table came from immunoSEQ multiplex PCR; TCRdb's copy has only in-frame clones and leaves some out. The sample consists of approximately 250,000 clones, 88% of them appearing once. Sequenced: PBMCs or T cells enriched from blood (not recorded which). The source is a woman aged 30 to 39 who had recovered from COVID-19.

This clone was found once. This chain connects TRBV19 to TRBJ1-2, with a possible D match to TRBD1 (5 bases). The germline V and J ends were trimmed by 7 bases and 4 bases, with 19 bases remaining between them. Germline CDR1 is LNHDA and CDR2 is SQIVND (reference sequence). The CDR3 contains 15 residues. The CDR3 DNA follows: TGTGCCAGTATAAGTTATAGGCGGCAGGGCTATGGCTACACCTTC. This translates into CASISYRRQGYGYTF.

In this sample, this clone turned up once. The chain uses TRBV9 and TRBJ2-7; 7 positions agree with TRBD2. Germline CDR1 SGDLS, CDR2 YYNGEE. Trimming took 0 bases from V and 3 from J; bases not matched to a gene: 6. The CDR3 loop spans 15 amino acids. CDR3 in DNA: TGTGCCAGCAGCGTAGGGCTAGCGGATAACTACGAGCAGTACTTC. Translated: CASSVGLADNYEQYF.

V and J are TRBV7-9 and TRBJ2-5, with D possibly being TRBD1 (6 bases). Trimming left V 4 bases short and J 4 bases short, with 13 bases between. Germline V CDR1 and CDR2: SEHNR, FQNEAQ (reference sequence). There are 14 residues in the CDR3. CDR3 sequence (DNA): TGTGCCAGCAGCTCAGGACAGCCCGGAGAGACCCAGTACTTC. The encoded protein is CASSSGQPGETQYF.

The chain employs TRBV27 and TRBJ1-2; 9 nucleotides align to TRBD1. Looked up from germline, CDR1 is MNHEY and CDR2 is SMNVEV (reference sequence). V was pared by 2 bases and J by 3 bases, with 7 bases of the junction left unmatched. The CDR3 spans 16 residues. The CDR3 bases are TGTGCCAGCAGTTTAGGTCCGGGACAGGGCTACTATGGCTACACCTTC. This encodes CASSLGPGQGYYGYTF.

The chain couples TRBV4-1 to TRBJ1-2, with D maybe TRBD1 (6 bases). The ends were cut back, 1 base at V and 4 bases at J, with 16 bases in the middle. Germline CDR1 MGHRA, CDR2 YSYEKL. This CDR3 has 16 amino acids. The CDR3 is CASSQGSPGGGYGYTF. As DNA, the CDR3 is TGCGCCAGCAGCCAAGGGAGTCCGGGGGGCGGCTATGGCTACACCTTC.

This chain connects TRBV19 to TRBJ1-5; D is perhaps TRBD1 (5 bases). This CDR3 spans 14 amino acids. Trimming shortened V by 7 bases and J by 4 bases, and 14 bases separated the two germline ends. Germline loops: CDR1 LNHDA, CDR2 SQIVND (reference sequence). The CDR3 bases are TGTGCCAGTACCAGACCTCAGGGAAATCAGCCCCAGCATTTT. Translation gives CASTRPQGNQPQHF.

Comments on this clone: A read error may produce the germline difference seen at one junction end. CDR3 bases: TGTGCCAGCAGCCTAGGGGAGGGCACTGAAGCTTTCTTT. The encoded protein is CASSLGEGTEAFF. This chain joins TRBV13 and TRBJ1-1; possible D gene TRBD1, 5 bases. The CDR3 runs 13 residues. CDR1 PRHDT and CDR2 FYEKMQ come from the germline V gene (reference sequence).

The chain carries TRBV5-4 and TRBJ1-2; the D gene is possibly TRBD1 (6 bases). Looked up from germline, CDR1 is SGHNT and CDR2 is YYREEE (reference sequence). The CDR3 is made up of 14 amino acids. The germline V and J ends were trimmed by 0 bases and 7 bases, with 13 bases remaining between them. The CDR3 DNA sequence: TGTGCCAGCAGCTTGGACAGGGATCTATTTGGCTACACCTTC. It yields the protein CASSLDRDLFGYTF.

The chain employs TRBV27 and TRBJ1-1; TRBD1 agrees at 8 bases. Looked up from germline, CDR1 is MNHEY and CDR2 is SMNVEV (reference sequence). The CDR3 has 14 residues. V gave up 2 bases and J gave up 5 bases; unmatched junction bases: 4. CDR3 nucleotides: TGTGCCAGCAGTTTACAGGGGGCGAAAACTGAAGCTTTCTTT. Its translation: CASSLQGAKTEAFF.

The CDR3 DNA is TGTGCCAGCAATCCAACCGGGGTCACTGAAGCTTTCTTT. Protein product: CASNPTGVTEAFF. The rearrangement uses TRBV27 and TRBJ1-1; D remains ambiguous. Germline V lookup: CDR1 MNHEY, CDR2 SMNVEV (reference sequence). V was pared by 7 bases and J by 4 bases, with 13 bases between. The CDR3 is made up of 13 amino acids.

This chain connects TRBV15 to TRBJ1-6; D is ambiguous. Germline-derived CDR1 and CDR2 are LNHNV and YYDKDF (reference sequence). There are 14 residues in the CDR3. Trimming pared 1 base from V and 15 bases from J, leaving 16 bases between. The CDR3 DNA reads as TGTGCCACCAGCAGAGGCGTTACGGGGAGCTTCCTCCACTTT. This translates into CATSRGVTGSFLHF. The variable domain in full, completed from reference TRBV15 and TRBJ1-6, reads DAMVIQNPRYQVTQFGKPVTLSCSQTLNHNVMYWYQQKSSQAPKLLFHYYDKDFNNEADTPDNFQSRRPNTSFCFLDIRSPGLGDTAMYLCATSRGVTGSFLHFGNGTRLTVT.

This clone was seen more than once but under ten times. The V and J genes are TRBV11-3 and TRBJ1-2, with TRBD1 matching 8 bases. Germline V gene data show CDR1 as SGHNT and CDR2 as YENEEA. Losses at the gene ends were 5 bases for V and 4 bases for J; bases not matched to a gene: 3. The CDR3 sequence is 13 residues long. The CDR3: CASSRTGTYGYTF. The DNA for the CDR3 is TGTGCCAGCAGCCGGACAGGGACCTATGGCTACACCTTC.

The rearrangement links TRBV7-3 to TRBJ2-5; the D gene is possibly TRBD2 (5 bases). The CDR3 is 15 residues long. CDR1 SGHTA and CDR2 FQGTGA come from the germline V gene. Deletions cut 0 bases from V and 1 base from J, with 9 bases between. CDR3 bases: TGTGCCAGCAGCTTAACAACGGGGTTCCAAGAGACCCAGTACTTC. Amino acids: CASSLTTGFQETQYF. Combining the CDR3 with reference TRBV7-3 and TRBJ2-5 gives the whole variable domain GAGVSQTPSNKVTEKGKYVELRCDPISGHTALYWYRQSLGQGPEFLIYFQGTGAADDSGLPNDRFFAVRPEGSVSTLKIQRTERGDSAVYLCASSLTTGFQETQYFGPGTRLLVL.

The chain has TRBV5-1 and TRBJ2-6; 15 bases fit TRBD2. The V and J ends lost 4 bases and 2 bases, in that order; junction bases with no gene match: 13. This CDR3 is built from 21 residues. Germline loops: CDR1 SGHRS, CDR2 YFSETQ. The CDR3 bases are TGCGCCAGCAGCCGAACCTGGACTAGCGGGAGGGCATCGCCTGGGGCCAACGTCCTGACTTTC. It encodes CASSRTWTSGRASPGANVLTF.

The gene calls are TRBV28 and TRBJ1-6; no clear D. The CDR3 totals 15 residues. V shed 4 bases and J shed 7 bases, with 14 bases lying between them. The germline V gene has CDR1 MDHEN and CDR2 SYDVKM. This CDR3 reads CASSSSGIRNSPLHF. The CDR3 nucleotides read TGTGCCAGCAGTTCGTCGGGGATACGGAATTCACCCCTCCACTTT. The full variable domain, with the rest looked up from reference TRBV28 and TRBJ1-6, is DVKVTQSSRYLVKRTGEKVFLECVQDMDHENMFWYRQDPGLGLRLIYFSYDVKMKEKGDIPEGYSVSREKKERFSLILESASTNQTSMYLCASSSSGIRNSPLHFGNGTRLTVT.

The chain employs TRBV11-2 and TRBJ2-2; 8 bases are shared with TRBD1. V shed 8 bases, J shed 7 bases, and the junction held 12 bases outside the gene matches. Per germline, CDR1 SGHAT and CDR2 FQNNGV. The CDR3 spans 15 residues. The CDR3 DNA reads TGTGCCAGCTACCCAAACAGGGGGTCGGGCGGGGAGCTGTTTTTT. Residues: CASYPNRGSGGELFF.

This clone was picked up one time. V gene TRBV28 combines with J gene TRBJ2-7, with 7 positions matching TRBD2. Germline V gene sequence: CDR1 MDHEN, CDR2 SYDVKM. V trimming: 2 bases; J trimming: 3 bases; junction bases outside the gene matches: 4. The CDR3 consists of 14 residues. CDR3 in amino acids: CASSLGGVRYEQYF. Here the CDR3 DNA reads TGTGCCAGCAGTTTAGGGGGGGTGCGCTACGAGCAGTACTTC.

J is TRBJ1-4 and V is TRBV27, with 8 bases identical to TRBD1. In germline, CDR1 is MNHEY, CDR2 SMNVEV (reference sequence). Trimming cost V 3 bases and J 1 base; bases outside gene matches: 10. This CDR3 is 18 amino acids long. DNA for the CDR3: TGTGCCAGCAGTTTTGCTGGGCAGGGGGCGAAAACTAATGAAAAACTGTTTTTT. Its protein product is CASSFAGQGAKTNEKLFF. The variable domain in full, with the rest retrieved from reference TRBV27 and TRBJ1-4, is EAQVTQNPRYLITVTGKKLTVTCSQNMNHEYMSWYRQDPGLGLRQIYYSMNVEVTDKGDVPEGYKVSRKEKRNFPLILESPSPNQTSLYFCASSFAGQGAKTNEKLFFGSGTQLSVL.